One and the same sample provided the 23 T cell receptor beta chains below, sequenced in a study of shared clonotypes between healthy human individuals. The protocol was immunoSEQ multiplex PCR, while the TCRdb copy is restricted to in-frame clones and leaves out a portion. The table includes 2,500,000 or so clones, 80% to 95% detected once. The material sequenced was naive CD4+ T cells from PBMCs. The subset here: CD45RA+ positively selected. All receptors come from a man younger than 35 in good health. Some clones in this sample may be carry-over from other donors' samples.

This chain joins TRBV2 and TRBJ2-7, with D tentatively TRBD1 (5 bases). CDR1 is SNHLY, CDR2 FYNNEI, per germline. CDR3 length: 16 amino acids. Between the trimmed V and J ends, which lost 6 bases and 3 bases, there was a span of 21 bases. CDR3: CASSSTTAPGVYEQYF. CDR3 nucleotide sequence: TGTGCCAGCAGCTCCACGACAGCACCAGGCGTCTACGAGCAGTACTTC.

This chain connects TRBV5-4 to TRBJ1-6; 8 nucleotides agree with TRBD1. The germline V gene encodes CDR1 SGHNT and CDR2 YYREEE (reference sequence). The CDR3 runs 16 residues. The trim removed 4 bases at V and 5 bases at J, leaving 8 bases unmatched. DNA of the CDR3: TGTGCCAGCAGCCCCGCAGGGGGCGGAAATAATTCACCCCTCCACTTT. It specifies CASSPAGGGNNSPLHF.

The chain combines TRBV7-8 with TRBJ2-7, with 7 positions matching TRBD1. Germline V gene data show CDR1 as SGHVS and CDR2 as FQNEAQ. Trimming took 5 bases from V and 7 from J; bases not matched to a gene: 8. This CDR3 region has 13 residues. In DNA, the CDR3 is TGTGCCAGCAGCCTGCGGACAGGTTGGGAGCAGTACTTC. Translation: CASSLRTGWEQYF.

This clone appeared a few times. The sample carries other DNA sequences with the same CDR3. V and J are TRBV14 and TRBJ1-1; D may be TRBD1 (6 bases). Trimming left V 3 bases short and J 5 bases short, with 10 bases between. Looked up from germline, CDR1 is SGHDN and CDR2 is FVKESK. The CDR3 has 13 residues. The CDR3 region is CASSQDRRTEAFF. The CDR3 region has the DNA TGTGCCAGCAGCCAGGACAGACGGACTGAAGCTTTCTTT.

The rearrangement links TRBV10-3 to TRBJ1-5, with 8 bases lining up with TRBD1. V was pared by 3 bases and J by 5 bases, with 12 bases of the junction left unmatched. CDR3 length equals 17 residues. Germline loops: CDR1 ENHRY, CDR2 SYGVKD. Here the CDR3 DNA reads TGTGCCATCAGTGATATTCGGGCAGGGGGCGTTGATCAGCCCCAGCATTTT. Its protein is CAISDIRAGGVDQPQHF.

The rearrangement links TRBV28 to TRBJ2-1; the match to TRBD2 covers 8 bases. Losses at the gene ends were 5 bases for V and 4 bases for J; bases not matched to a gene: 1. Germline V CDR1 and CDR2: MDHEN, SYDVKM. The CDR3 is 13 residues long. In DNA form, the CDR3 reads TGTGCCAGCAGTGGACTAGCATACAATGAGCAGTTCTTC. It codes for CASSGLAYNEQFF. The whole variable domain, filled in from reference TRBV28 and TRBJ2-1, reads DVKVTQSSRYLVKRTGEKVFLECVQDMDHENMFWYRQDPGLGLRLIYFSYDVKMKEKGDIPEGYSVSREKKERFSLILESASTNQTSMYLCASSGLAYNEQFFGPGTRLTVL.

The J gene is TRBJ2-7, the V gene TRBV19; 11 bases match TRBD2. The germline V gene encodes CDR1 LNHDA and CDR2 SQIVND (reference sequence). CDR3 length equals 17 residues. V shed 5 bases, J shed 3 bases, and the junction held 12 bases outside the gene matches. CDR3 in amino acids: CASSSRLAGRAIYEQYF. The CDR3 coding sequence is TGTGCCAGTAGTTCTCGACTAGCGGGGAGGGCCATCTACGAGCAGTACTTC.

The J gene is TRBJ2-7, the V gene TRBV18, with TRBD2 identical over 12 bases. Germline V gives CDR1 KGHSH, CDR2 LQKENI. V gave up 3 bases and J gave up 7 bases; unmatched junction bases: 7. The CDR3 totals 15 residues. The CDR3 DNA is TGTGCCAGCTCACCTCTAGCGGGAGGGCCAGGAGAGCAGTACTTC. Its translation: CASSPLAGGPGEQYF.

This chain uses TRBV28 with TRBJ1-6; 7 nucleotides line up with TRBD1. The CDR3 loop spans 14 amino acids. Germline V lookup: CDR1 MDHEN, CDR2 SYDVKM. J was trimmed by 9 bases and V by 4 bases; bases with no gene match: 6. Here the CDR3 DNA reads TGTGCCAGCAGTTGGAACAGGGGCGGTTCACCCCTCCACTTT. It specifies CASSWNRGGSPLHF.

Regarding this clone: Other DNA sequences in the same sample also yield this CDR3. In DNA form, the CDR3 reads TGCGCCAGCAGCTTGGACTCTTCCTACAATGAGCAGTTCTTC. It codes for CASSLDSSYNEQFF. The chain uses TRBV5-1 and TRBJ2-1; no firm D call. Deletions cut 0 bases from V and 1 base from J, with 5 bases between. The CDR3 extends over 14 amino acids. Germline values: CDR1 SGHRS, CDR2 YFSETQ.

The sample holds a few counts of this clone. The J gene is TRBJ1-5, the V gene TRBV2, with a possible D match to TRBD1 (6 bases). In germline, CDR1 is SNHLY, CDR2 FYNNEI. Deletions cut 7 bases from V and 5 bases from J, with 15 bases between. The CDR3 covers 14 residues. Here the CDR3 DNA reads TGTGCCAGCAATCCACAGGGCTCACATCAGCCCCAGCATTTT. Residues: CASNPQGSHQPQHF.

The gene calls are TRBV5-1 and TRBJ2-2; no firm D call. The V and J ends lost 2 bases and 1 base respectively, with 21 bases between them. The CDR3 sequence is 19 residues long. Per germline, CDR1 SGHRS and CDR2 YFSETQ. The CDR3 nucleotides are TGCGCCAGCAGCTTTCACCGTAAGGAGCCGACCTTGAACACCGGGGAGCTGTTTTTT. Translated, it gives CASSFHRKEPTLNTGELFF.

V gene TRBV5-4 combines with J gene TRBJ2-3; 8 nucleotides match TRBD1. Germline CDR1 SGHNT, CDR2 YYREEE (reference sequence). The CDR3 is made up of 15 amino acids. The junction had 4 bases not matched to a gene; V was cut back by 4 bases and J by 0 bases. The CDR3 DNA is TGTGCCAGCAGCCTACAGGGGGACAGCACAGATACGCAGTATTTT. This sequence encodes CASSLQGDSTDTQYF.

The chain employs TRBV4-1 and TRBJ1-4; 7 bases are a match to TRBD1. From germline, CDR1 is MGHRA and CDR2 YSYEKL. The junction had 12 bases not matched to a gene; V was cut back by 5 bases and J by 3 bases. The CDR3 totals 17 residues. CDR3 sequence (DNA): TGCGCCAGCAGCTCCCCGGACAGGCGGGCGTCTAATGAAAAACTGTTTTTT. This codes for CASSSPDRRASNEKLFF.

The chain links TRBV30 to TRBJ2-5, with D hard to call. The germline V and J ends were trimmed by 2 bases and 4 bases, with 5 bases remaining between them. The CDR3 is 11 residues long. Germline values: CDR1 GTSNPN, CDR2 SVGIG (reference sequence). In DNA, the CDR3 is TGTGCCTGGAGTTTTATAGAGACCCAGTACTTC. It encodes CAWSFIETQYF.

The chain combines TRBV5-1 with TRBJ1-3; a weak D match, TRBD1 (5 bases). V dropped 0 bases and J dropped 9 bases, with 13 bases sitting between them. Per germline, CDR1 SGHRS and CDR2 YFSETQ. The CDR3 consists of 14 residues. CDR3 DNA: TGCGCCAGCAGCTTGGGACGGACAAAGGGCACCATATATTTT. This sequence encodes CASSLGRTKGTIYF.

The chain carries TRBV18 and TRBJ1-1, with 7 bases matching TRBD1. There are 13 residues in the CDR3. Per germline, CDR1 KGHSH and CDR2 LQKENI. V lost 3 bases to trimming and J lost 8 bases; unmatched junction nucleotides: 6. Here the CDR3 reads CASSPGQTSEAFF. The CDR3 DNA sequence: TGTGCCAGCTCACCGGGACAGACCTCAGAAGCTTTCTTT.

The rearrangement joins TRBV9 to TRBJ1-3, with 8 bases matching TRBD1. CDR1 and CDR2 (germline): SGDLS, YYNGEE. V shed 3 bases and J 2 bases; nucleotides not matched to a gene: 7. This CDR3 has 16 residues. As DNA, the CDR3 is TGTGCCAGCAGCGCCCTGACAGGGGAGACTGGAAACACCATATATTTT. This gives the protein CASSALTGETGNTIYF.

The genes are TRBV7-7 and TRBJ1-1; no clear D gene. The CDR3 sequence is 13 residues long. From germline, CDR1 is SSHAT and CDR2 FNYEAQ (reference sequence). Trimming shortened V by 4 bases and J by 8 bases, and 14 bases separated the two germline ends. This chain's CDR3 is CASSYDTVSEAFF. CDR3 in DNA: TGTGCCAGCAGCTACGACACGGTCTCGGAAGCTTTCTTT.

This clone has only one observation. The chain combines TRBV5-5 with TRBJ2-1, with 12 bases fitting TRBD2. The CDR3 sequence is 16 residues long. The V gene's germline CDR1 is SGHKS and CDR2 YYEKEE (reference sequence). Trimming cost V 0 bases and J 9 bases; bases outside gene matches: 7. CDR3 coding DNA: TGTGCCAGCAGCTTGGCCCCTAGCGGGAGGGCCCCTGAGCAGTTCTTC. Translation: CASSLAPSGRAPEQFF.

The chain joins TRBV2 to TRBJ2-5; unclear D gene. Trimming removed 2 bases from V and 5 bases from J, with 6 bases in between. The CDR3 loop spans 12 amino acids. Germline V lookup: CDR1 SNHLY, CDR2 FYNNEI. The CDR3 is CASSESWETQYF. CDR3 DNA: TGTGCCAGCAGTGAAAGCTGGGAGACCCAGTACTTC.

The chain joins TRBV4-2 to TRBJ2-1; no clear D gene. Germline V CDR1 and CDR2: LGHNA, YNFKEQ. The CDR3 runs 14 residues. Trimming stripped 4 bases from V and 5 bases from J, with 12 bases between. The CDR3, as DNA: TGTGCCAGCAGCCCGCGACCCCCGGACAATGAGCAGTTCTTC. Encoded protein: CASSPRPPDNEQFF.

A few counts support this clone. This sequence joins TRBV6-1 and TRBJ1-5; 9 bases are a match to TRBD1. The trim removed 8 bases at V and 3 bases at J, leaving 5 bases unmatched. Germline V lookup: CDR1 MNHNS, CDR2 SASEGT. The CDR3 contains 14 residues. The CDR3 bases are TGTGCCAGCGAGGGACAGGGCAACAATCAGCCCCAGCATTTT. It translates to CASEGQGNNQPQHF.